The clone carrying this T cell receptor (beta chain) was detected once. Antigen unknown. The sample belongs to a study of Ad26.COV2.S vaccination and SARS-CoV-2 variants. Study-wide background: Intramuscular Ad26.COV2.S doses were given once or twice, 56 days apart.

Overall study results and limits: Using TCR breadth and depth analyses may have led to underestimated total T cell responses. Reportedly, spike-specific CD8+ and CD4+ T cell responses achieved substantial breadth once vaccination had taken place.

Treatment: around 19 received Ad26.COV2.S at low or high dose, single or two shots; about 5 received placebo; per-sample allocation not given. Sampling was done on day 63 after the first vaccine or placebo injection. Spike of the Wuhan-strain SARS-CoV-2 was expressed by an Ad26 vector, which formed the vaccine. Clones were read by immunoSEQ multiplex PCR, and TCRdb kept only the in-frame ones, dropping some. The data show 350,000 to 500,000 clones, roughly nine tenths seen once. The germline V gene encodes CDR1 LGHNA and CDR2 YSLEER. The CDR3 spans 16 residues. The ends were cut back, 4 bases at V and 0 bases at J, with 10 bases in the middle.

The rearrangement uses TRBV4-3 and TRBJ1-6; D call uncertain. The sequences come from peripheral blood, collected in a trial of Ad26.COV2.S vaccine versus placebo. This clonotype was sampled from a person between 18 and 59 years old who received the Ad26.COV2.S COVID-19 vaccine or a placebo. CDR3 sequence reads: CASSRLSGSYNSPLHF. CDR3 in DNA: TGCGCCAGCAGCCGTCTTTCTGGCTCCTATAATTCACCCCTCCACTTT.